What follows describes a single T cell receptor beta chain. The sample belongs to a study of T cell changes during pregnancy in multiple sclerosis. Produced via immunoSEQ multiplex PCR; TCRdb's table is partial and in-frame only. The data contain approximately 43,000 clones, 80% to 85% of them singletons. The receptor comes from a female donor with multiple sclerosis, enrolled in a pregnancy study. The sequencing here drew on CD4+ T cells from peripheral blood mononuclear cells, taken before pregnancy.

The CDR3 is CASSLELPGLAGDPYEQYF. CDR3 bases: TGTGCCAGCAGCTTAGAACTCCCGGGACTAGCGGGGGATCCCTACGAGCAGTACTTC. V is TRBV7-3 and J is TRBJ2-7; 14 positions agree with TRBD2. Germline loops: CDR1 SGHTA, CDR2 FQGTGA. The CDR3 is 19 residues long. V lost 2 bases, J lost 2 bases, and 11 bases stayed unmatched. Together with reference TRBV7-3 and TRBJ2-7, the CDR3 gives the full variable domain: GAGVSQTPSNKVTEKGKYVELRCDPISGHTALYWYRQSLGQGPEFLIYFQGTGAADDSGLPNDRFFAVRPEGSVSTLKIQRTERGDSAVYLCASSLELPGLAGDPYEQYFGPGTRLTVT.